This section outlines one T cell receptor (beta chain) sequence together with its context. Its antigen is unknown. The same CDR3 also results from other DNA sequences found in this sample. The record originates from a study of cytomegalovirus exposure and HLA in healthy donors. Study observations and caveats: TCR beta sequences numbering around 15,000 were associated with HLA alleles at 0.05 false discovery rate in a later analysis. Specificity for CMV antigens was confirmed in vitro for a few of the CMV-associated chains.

The PCR used 60 Vbeta and 13 Jbeta primers. The data were produced by immunoSEQ multiplex PCR, yet TCRdb's version contains in-frame clones alone and is incomplete. The sample holds tens of thousands of clones. The junction had 2 bases not matched to a gene; V was cut back by 3 bases and J by 3 bases. The CDR3 runs to 13 residues. Germline loops: CDR1 MDHEN, CDR2 SYDVKM. The TCR sequence derives from a woman aged 60-75 years in good health and CMV-seronegative. The material sequenced was PBMCs. The chain has TRBV28 and TRBJ2-7; 7 bases agree with TRBD2. CDR3: CASSFGGSYEQYF. For the CDR3, the DNA is TGTGCCAGCAGTTTTGGCGGGAGCTACGAGCAGTACTTC.